A selection of T cell receptor beta chains follows, all from one sample in a study of neoadjuvant nivolumab and ipilimumab in lung cancer. Sequencing was performed with immunoSEQ multiplex PCR; in TCRdb, only in-frame clones are kept and a portion is missing. Among some 31,000 clones listed, 92% were seen once. The material sequenced was peripheral blood, taken after neoadjuvant nivolumab, alone or with ipilimumab, at or shortly before surgery. These receptors were obtained from an adult with non-small cell lung cancer. Both conserved end residues are part of each CDR3. The D gene is left open where the match is weak.

TRBD2	TRBV2	TRBJ2-5	CASNQGLASTQYF
-	TRBV6-5	TRBJ2-7	CSSGATEQYF
-	TRBV14	TRBJ2-1	CASSQKSAYNEQFF
-	TRBV6-5	TRBJ2-2	CASSSGRGRNTGELFF
-	TRBV10-3	TRBJ2-7	CAINPNPRRTYEQYF
TRBD2	TRBV6-4	TRBJ2-7	CASSPRASGYEQYF
-	TRBV7-6	TRBJ2-3	CASSLGGTDTDTQYF
-	TRBV6-1	TRBJ1-5	CASSDSTLSNQPQHF
TRBD2	TRBV7-3	TRBJ2-1	CASSLSSGLAGYNEQFF
-	TRBV18	TRBJ2-5	CASSPIPGPETQYF
-	TRBV5-1	TRBJ1-2	CASSSITILPGGYGYTF
TRBD1	TRBV2	TRBJ2-7	CATRDSSRYEQYF
-	TRBV18	TRBJ1-4	CASSRNRASNEKLFF
-	TRBV7-9	TRBJ1-1	CASSLVVGGRNTEAFF
-	TRBV5-5	TRBJ2-7	CASSLSGAFYEQYF
-	TRBV19	TRBJ2-2	CASSPPGLDTGELFF